Presented here are 2 T cell receptor beta chains from one specimen sequenced in a study of early T cells in non-severe SARS-CoV-2 infection. TCRdb recomputed calls from the 5' RACE reads with MiXCR, one row per CDR3 protein. Among 57,000 or so distinct CDR3 sequences listed, 4.5% to 7% were seen once. Sequencing input: whole blood. All receptors derive from an adult who was a healthcare worker with PCR-confirmed SARS-CoV-2 infection or an uninfected control (not recorded which).

This clonotype has ten or more counts. CDR3 nucleotides: TGTGCCACCAGTCCGAGACGGGAGTCCGCAGATACGCAGTATTTT. Amino acids: CATSPRRESADTQYF. The chain has TRBV24-1 and TRBJ2-3, with D possibly TRBD2 on 6 matching bases. This CDR3 spans 15 amino acids. Germline values: CDR1 KGHDR, CDR2 SFDVKD. Between the trimmed V and J ends, which lost 6 bases and 4 bases, there was a span of 16 bases.

This clonotype was counted a few times. The gene calls are TRBV29-1 and TRBJ2-1; TRBD2 is a possible D gene (5 bases). Germline V gives CDR1 SQVTM, CDR2 ANQGSEA. V dropped 0 bases and J dropped 8 bases, with 8 bases sitting between them. The CDR3 length is 12 residues. The CDR3 here is CSVEDRRHEQFF. CDR3 sequence (DNA): TGCAGCGTTGAAGATAGGAGGCATGAGCAGTTCTTC.